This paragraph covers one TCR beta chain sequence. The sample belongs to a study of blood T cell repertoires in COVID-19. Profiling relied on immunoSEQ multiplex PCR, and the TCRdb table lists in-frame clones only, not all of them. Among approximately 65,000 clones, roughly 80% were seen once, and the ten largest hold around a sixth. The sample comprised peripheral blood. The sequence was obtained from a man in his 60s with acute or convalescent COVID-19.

This chain's CDR3 is CASSQGTSEQFF. The CDR3 bases are TGCGCCAGCAGTCAAGGGACTAGCGAGCAGTTCTTC. The V gene is TRBV10-2, the J gene TRBJ2-1; 9 bases agree with TRBD2. Germline V gene data show CDR1 as WSHSY and CDR2 as SAAADI. The V segment lost 5 bases and the J segment 10 bases; nucleotides outside the gene matches: 3. This CDR3 spans 12 amino acids.